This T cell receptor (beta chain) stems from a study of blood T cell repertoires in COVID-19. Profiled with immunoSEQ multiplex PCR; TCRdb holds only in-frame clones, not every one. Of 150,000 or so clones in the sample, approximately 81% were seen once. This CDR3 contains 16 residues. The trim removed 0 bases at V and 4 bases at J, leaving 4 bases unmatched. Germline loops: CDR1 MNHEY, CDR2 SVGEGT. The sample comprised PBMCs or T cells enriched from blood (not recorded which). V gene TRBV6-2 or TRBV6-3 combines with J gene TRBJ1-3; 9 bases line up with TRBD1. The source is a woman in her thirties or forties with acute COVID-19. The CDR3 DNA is TGTGCCAGCAGTTACTCACAGGGGGCGCGAGGAAACACCATATATTTT. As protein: CASSYSQGARGNTIYF.